One and the same sample provided the 7 T cell receptor beta chains below, sequenced in a study of regulatory T cells in long-lasting Graves disease. Time point in this sample: persistent/refractory GD, antithyroid drugs over 5 years with positive TRAb. RNA from PBMCs was the source of the TCR library. For TCR beta, libraries came from iRepertoire HTBI primers and Arm-PCR of CDR3 regions. MiXCR was run by TCRdb on the multiplex PCR reads, yielding one entry per CDR3 protein. This table holds a few hundred thousand distinct CDR3 sequences, around 20% found once. The specimen comprised peripheral blood mononuclear cells (PBMCs), sampled when the disease was refractory, from a patient treated with antithyroid drugs. Receptor source: a female donor with Graves disease.

This chain joins TRBV9 and TRBJ2-7; tentatively, D is TRBD1 or TRBD2 (6 bases each). Germline CDR1 and CDR2: SGDLS and YYNGEE. Trimming took 0 bases from V and 2 from J, leaving 15 bases between them. The CDR3 loop spans 16 amino acids. CDR3 sequence reads: CASSVGSGAIAYEQYF. The CDR3 bases are TGTGCCAGCAGCGTAGGGTCGGGGGCAATCGCCTACGAGCAGTACTTC.

This clonotype was detected ten times or more. The chain uses TRBV6-2 or TRBV6-3 and TRBJ2-4; the D gene is possibly TRBD2 (5 bases). This CDR3 region has 12 residues. From germline, CDR1 is MNHEY and CDR2 SVGEGT. V dropped 8 bases and J dropped 10 bases, with 15 bases sitting between them. The DNA for the CDR3 is TGTGCCAGCGGAGGAGGACCTTGGATTCAGTACTTC. Its translation: CASGGGPWIQYF.

This clonotype came up many times. The J gene is TRBJ2-6, the V gene TRBV12-3 or TRBV12-4; tentatively, D is TRBD1 (6 bases). Trimming stripped 8 bases from V and 4 bases from J, with 15 bases between. This CDR3 has 15 amino acids. The CDR3 reads CASGQLIIGANVLTF. The CDR3 nucleotides are TGTGCCAGCGGACAGCTTATCATCGGGGCCAACGTCCTGACTTTC.

The sample holds many counts of this clonotype. The rearrangement links TRBV28 to TRBJ1-5; maybe TRBD1 (6 bases). Between the trimmed V and J ends, which lost 2 bases and 7 bases, there was a span of 15 bases. This CDR3 spans 15 amino acids. CDR1 is MDHEN and CDR2 is SYDVKM in the germline V gene. The CDR3 protein is CASSLPWTVDQPQHF. Here the CDR3 DNA reads TGTGCCAGCAGTTTACCCTGGACAGTTGACCAGCCCCAGCATTTT. Variable domain in full (rest from reference TRBV28 and TRBJ1-5): DVKVTQSSRYLVKRTGEKVFLECVQDMDHENMFWYRQDPGLGLRLIYFSYDVKMKEKGDIPEGYSVSREKKERFSLILESASTNQTSMYLCASSLPWTVDQPQHFGDGTRLSIL.

A word on this clonotype: The CDR3 carries no conserved terminal phenylalanine or tryptophan, so it likely arises from a read error. No DNA is shown, since the ends of the CDR3 on it are uncertain; the CDR3 is the one TCRdb lists. The rearrangement uses TRBV25-1 and TRBJ1-2; TRBD1 was called by the table and not checked on the DNA. Germline-derived CDR1 and CDR2 are MGHDK and SYGVNS. The CDR3 is 14 residues long, ends included. The CDR3 protein is CASSESSMPGQASG.

This clonotype was observed many times. The chain combines TRBV28 with TRBJ1-1, with a tentative D call TRBD1 (6 bases). CDR1 is MDHEN, CDR2 SYDVKM, per germline. This CDR3 is 11 amino acids long. V dropped 4 bases and J dropped 11 bases, with 11 bases sitting between them. The CDR3 DNA reads as TGTGCCAGCAGTTCCCAGGGGTATGCTTTCTTT. It yields the protein CASSSQGYAFF.

This clonotype was recorded many times. The chain couples TRBV7-9 to TRBJ1-2; tentatively, D is TRBD1 (6 bases). The germline gives CDR1 SEHNR, CDR2 FQNEAQ (reference sequence). Trimming shortened V by 2 bases and J by 8 bases, and 12 bases separated the two germline ends. The CDR3 is made up of 13 amino acids. The DNA of the CDR3 is TGTGCCAGCAGCTTACCACAGGGCGACGGCTACACCTTC. Amino acids: CASSLPQGDGYTF.